Sequencing of this TCR beta chain was carried out in a study of shared clonotypes between healthy human individuals. Study in general: For every donor, three CD4 naive, three CD4 memory, two CD8 naive and one CD8 memory plates were used.

The CDR3 loop spans 15 amino acids. Trimming took off 1 base at V and 0 bases at J, with 7 bases between the two ends. CDR1 is LGHNA and CDR2 is YSLEER in the germline V gene. Data came from immunoSEQ multiplex PCR; TCRdb stores just in-frame clones and leaves some out. This table has approximately 2,300,000 clones, about nine tenths appearing once. Sequencing was performed on naive CD4+ T cells from PBMCs. Subset here: CD45RA+ positively selected. This TCR came from a man between 18 and 29 years old in good health. Some clones in this sample may be carry-over from other donors' samples. The chain carries TRBV4-3 and TRBJ2-1, with D perhaps TRBD2 (5 bases). The CDR3 nucleotides read TGCGCCAGCAGCCAAGCTAGCCGCTCCTACAATGAGCAGTTCTTC. This translates into CASSQASRSYNEQFF.